These 12 T cell receptor beta chains share one sample of origin, sequenced in a study of pediatric ulcerative colitis. Sequencing was performed with immunoSEQ multiplex PCR; in TCRdb, only in-frame clones are kept and a portion is missing. The sample contains approximately 60,000 clones, 85% to 90% of which appear only once. The sample consisted of blood. The receptors were sampled from a boy younger than 18 with severe ulcerative colitis.

The chain is built from TRBV6-6 and TRBJ1-1; D remains unclear. Germline CDR1 is MNHNY and CDR2 is SVGAGI (reference sequence). CDR3 length equals 16 residues. V lost 0 bases to trimming and J lost 0 bases, with 11 bases between them. CDR3 DNA sequence: TGTGCCAGCAGTTACTCGGCACAACTTATGAACACTGAAGCTTTCTTT. This gives the protein CASSYSAQLMNTEAFF.

The DNA for the CDR3 is TGCGCCAGCAGTGACTTAGCGGGAGTAGTCTACAATGAGCAGTTCTTC. Translation: CASSDLAGVVYNEQFF. The chain employs TRBV10-2 and TRBJ2-1, with 9 positions matching TRBD2. The V gene's germline CDR1 is WSHSY and CDR2 SAAADI. CDR3 length equals 16 residues. Germline trimming cut 3 bases from V and 3 bases from J; bases unmatched to any gene: 6.

This clone has a single count. The chain joins TRBV19 to TRBJ1-1, with TRBD1 matching 8 bases. The V and J ends lost 3 bases and 0 bases, in that order; junction bases with no gene match: 6. Germline CDR1 is LNHDA and CDR2 is SQIVND (reference sequence). The CDR3 has 16 residues. Written as DNA, the CDR3 is TGTGCCAGTAGTATGGACAGGGCGATTATGAACACTGAAGCTTTCTTT. Its translation is CASSMDRAIMNTEAFF.

The chain links TRBV16 to TRBJ2-7, with D maybe TRBD2 (6 bases). The V and J ends lost 4 bases and 3 bases respectively, with 16 bases between them. Germline V gene sequence: CDR1 KGHSY, CDR2 FQNENV. This CDR3 is built from 15 residues. The CDR3 region is CASSPSGTPDYEQYF. CDR3 nucleotides: TGTGCCAGCAGCCCCTCAGGGACTCCCGACTACGAGCAGTACTTC.

The rearrangement uses TRBV7-2 and TRBJ2-3; 9 nucleotides line up with TRBD2. Germline loops: CDR1 SGHTA, CDR2 FQGNSA. Losses at the gene ends were 1 base for V and 1 base for J; bases not matched to a gene: 3. There are 16 residues in the CDR3. CDR3 sequence: CASSLVVAGGTDTQYF. CDR3 in DNA: TGTGCCAGCAGCTTAGTGGTAGCGGGAGGCACAGATACGCAGTATTTT.

The rearrangement uses TRBV2 and TRBJ2-7; 13 nucleotides match TRBD2. Germline V gene lookup returns CDR1 SNHLY and CDR2 FYNNEI. The V gene end was trimmed by 6 bases and the J gene end by 2 bases; junction bases not matched to a gene: 4. CDR3 length equals 15 residues. The CDR3 reads CASRLGLAGTYEQYF. The DNA for the CDR3 is TGTGCCAGCAGGTTGGGACTAGCGGGGACCTACGAGCAGTACTTC.

The chain is built from TRBV2 and TRBJ2-5, with 7 positions matching TRBD1. Germline V lookup: CDR1 SNHLY, CDR2 FYNNEI. The ends lost 3 bases at V and 1 base at J; junction bases unmatched: 2. The CDR3 is 14 amino acids. CDR3 residues: CASSEGQIQETQYF. In nucleotides, the CDR3 is TGTGCCAGCAGTGAGGGACAGATCCAAGAGACCCAGTACTTC.

This chain joins TRBV20-1 and TRBJ2-7, with D possibly being TRBD1 (5 bases). There are 11 residues in the CDR3. Per the germline V gene, CDR1 is DFQATT and CDR2 is SNEGSKA (reference sequence). DNA for the CDR3: TGCAGCGTAGAAAGGGGTAACGAGCAGTACTTC. It codes for CSVERGNEQYF.

V is TRBV5-1 and J is TRBJ1-1; D remains unclear. From germline, CDR1 is SGHRS and CDR2 YFSETQ. Trimming took 0 bases from V and 4 from J, leaving 7 bases between them. This CDR3 region has 13 residues. For the CDR3, the DNA is TGCGCCAGCAGCTTGGTTCAGGCCACTGAAGCTTTCTTT. This encodes CASSLVQATEAFF. The full variable domain, completed using reference TRBV5-1 and TRBJ1-1, is KAGVTQTPRYLIKTRGQQVTLSCSPISGHRSVSWYQQTPGQGLQFLFEYFSETQRNKGNFPGRFSGRQFSNSRSEMNVSTLELGDSALYLCASSLVQATEAFFGQGTRLTVV.

This chain connects TRBV13 to TRBJ2-1; 13 bases are a match to TRBD2. J was trimmed by 8 bases and V by 4 bases; bases with no gene match: 5. CDR3 length: 15 residues. Per germline, CDR1 PRHDT and CDR2 FYEKMQ (reference sequence). The CDR3 bases are TGTGCCAGCAGCTCCTGGACTAGCGGGAGCGATGAGCAGTTCTTC. This gives the protein CASSSWTSGSDEQFF.

V and J are TRBV6-6 and TRBJ2-5; TRBD1 agrees at 7 bases. The ends lost 3 bases at V and 0 bases at J; junction bases unmatched: 7. CDR1 is MNHNY, CDR2 SVGAGI, per germline (reference sequence). CDR3 length: 16 residues. CDR3 sequence (DNA): TGTGCCAGCAGTTATGAGACAGGGCAGGACCAAGAGACCCAGTACTTC. Its translation is CASSYETGQDQETQYF.

The genes are TRBV9 and TRBJ2-6; tentative D call: TRBD1 (5 bases). This CDR3 region has 16 residues. From germline, CDR1 is SGDLS and CDR2 YYNGEE. V lost 0 bases, J lost 10 bases, and 17 bases lay in between. The CDR3 is CASSVDRRAGENVLTF. CDR3 sequence (DNA): TGTGCCAGCAGCGTAGATCGCAGGGCAGGCGAAAACGTCCTGACTTTC. Drawing the rest from reference TRBV9 and TRBJ2-6, the complete variable domain is DSGVTQTPKHLITATGQRVTLRCSPRSGDLSVYWYQQSLDQGLQFLIQYYNGEERAKGNILERFSAQQFPDLHSELNLSSLELGDSALYFCASSVDRRAGENVLTFGAGSRLTVL.